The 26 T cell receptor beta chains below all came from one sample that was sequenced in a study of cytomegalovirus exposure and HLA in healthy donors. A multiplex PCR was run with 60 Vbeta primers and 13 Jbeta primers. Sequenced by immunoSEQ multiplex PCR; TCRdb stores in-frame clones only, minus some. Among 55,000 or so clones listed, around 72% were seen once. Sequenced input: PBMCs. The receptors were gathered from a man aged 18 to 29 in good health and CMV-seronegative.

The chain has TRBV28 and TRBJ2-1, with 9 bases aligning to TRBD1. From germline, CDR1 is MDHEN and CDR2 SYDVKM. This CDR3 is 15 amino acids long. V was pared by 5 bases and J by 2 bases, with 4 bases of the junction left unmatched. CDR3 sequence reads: CASSLDRGPYNEQFF. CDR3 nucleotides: TGTGCCAGCAGTCTGGACAGGGGACCCTACAATGAGCAGTTCTTC.

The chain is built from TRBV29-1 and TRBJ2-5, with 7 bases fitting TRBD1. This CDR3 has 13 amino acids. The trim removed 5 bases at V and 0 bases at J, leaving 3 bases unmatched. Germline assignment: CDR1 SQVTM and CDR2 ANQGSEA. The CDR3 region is CSVSGQDQETQYF. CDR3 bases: TGCAGCGTTAGTGGACAGGACCAAGAGACCCAGTACTTC. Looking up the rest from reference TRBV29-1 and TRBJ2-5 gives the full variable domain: SAVISQKPSRDICQRGTSLTIQCQVDSQVTMMFWYRQQPGQSLTLIATANQGSEATYESGFVIDKFPISRPNLTFSTLTVSNMSPEDSSIYLCSVSGQDQETQYFGPGTRLLVL.

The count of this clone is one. The CDR3 here is CASSVGDIARYGYTF. In DNA form, the CDR3 reads TGTGCCAGCAGTGTAGGAGATATTGCCCGCTATGGCTACACCTTC. The gene calls are TRBV25-1 and TRBJ1-2, with D unclear. Trimming removed 4 bases from V and 4 bases from J, with 16 bases in between. Germline assignment: CDR1 MGHDK and CDR2 SYGVNS. The CDR3 consists of 15 residues.

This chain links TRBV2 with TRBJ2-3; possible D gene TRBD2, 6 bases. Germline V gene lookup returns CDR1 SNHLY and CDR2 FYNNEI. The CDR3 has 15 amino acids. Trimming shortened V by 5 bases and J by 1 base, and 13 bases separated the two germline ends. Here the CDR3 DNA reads TGTGCCAGCAGTTTTCGCCAGCGGGGCACAGATACGCAGTATTTT. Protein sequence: CASSFRQRGTDTQYF. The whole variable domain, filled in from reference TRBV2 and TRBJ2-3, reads EPEVTQTPSHQVTQMGQEVILRCVPISNHLYFYWYRQILGQKVEFLVSFYNNEISEKSEIFDDQFSVERPDGSNFTLKIRSTKLEDSAMYFCASSFRQRGTDTQYFGPGTRLTVL.

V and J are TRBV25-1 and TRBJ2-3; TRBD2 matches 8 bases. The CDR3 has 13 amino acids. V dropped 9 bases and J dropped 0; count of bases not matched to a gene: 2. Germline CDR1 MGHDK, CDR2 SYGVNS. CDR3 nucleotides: TGTGCCAGTAGCGGGATTAGCACAGATACGCAGTATTTT. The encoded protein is CASSGISTDTQYF.

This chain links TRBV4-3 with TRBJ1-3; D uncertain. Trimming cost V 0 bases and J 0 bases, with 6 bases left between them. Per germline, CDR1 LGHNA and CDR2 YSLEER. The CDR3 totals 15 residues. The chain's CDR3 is CASSQDSISGNTIYF. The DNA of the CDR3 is TGCGCCAGCAGCCAAGATAGTATCTCTGGAAACACCATATATTTT.

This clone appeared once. DNA of the CDR3: TGTGCCAGCAGTTTCCCCGTCGGGACAGGGAATTACGAGCAGTACTTC. Translated: CASSFPVGTGNYEQYF. The rearrangement uses TRBV28 and TRBJ2-7, with 9 positions matching TRBD1. This CDR3 contains 16 residues. From germline, CDR1 is MDHEN and CDR2 SYDVKM. J was trimmed by 4 bases and V by 3 bases; bases with no gene match: 10.

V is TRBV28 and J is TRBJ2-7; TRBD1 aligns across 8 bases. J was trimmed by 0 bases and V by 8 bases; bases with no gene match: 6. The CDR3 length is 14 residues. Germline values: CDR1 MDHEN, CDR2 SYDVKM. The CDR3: CASDTGQASYEQYF. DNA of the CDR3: TGTGCCAGCGATACGGGACAGGCCTCCTACGAGCAGTACTTC. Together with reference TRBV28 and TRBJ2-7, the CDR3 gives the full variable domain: DVKVTQSSRYLVKRTGEKVFLECVQDMDHENMFWYRQDPGLGLRLIYFSYDVKMKEKGDIPEGYSVSREKKERFSLILESASTNQTSMYLCASDTGQASYEQYFGPGTRLTVT.

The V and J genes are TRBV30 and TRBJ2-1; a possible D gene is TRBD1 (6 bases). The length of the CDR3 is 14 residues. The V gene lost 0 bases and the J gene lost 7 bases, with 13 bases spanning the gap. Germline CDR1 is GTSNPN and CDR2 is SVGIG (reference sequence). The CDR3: CAWSVQGTWNEQFF. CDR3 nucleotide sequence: TGTGCCTGGAGTGTACAGGGAACCTGGAATGAGCAGTTCTTC.

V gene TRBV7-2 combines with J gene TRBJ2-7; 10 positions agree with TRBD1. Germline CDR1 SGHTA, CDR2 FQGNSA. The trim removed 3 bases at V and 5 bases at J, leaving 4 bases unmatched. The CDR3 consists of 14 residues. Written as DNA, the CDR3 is TGTGCCAGCAGCTTCCAGGGACAGGGGAACGAGCAGTACTTC. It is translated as CASSFQGQGNEQYF.

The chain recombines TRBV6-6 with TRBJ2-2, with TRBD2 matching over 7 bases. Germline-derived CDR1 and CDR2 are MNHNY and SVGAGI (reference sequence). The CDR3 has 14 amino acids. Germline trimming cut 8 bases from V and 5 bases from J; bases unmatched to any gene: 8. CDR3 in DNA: TGTGCCAGCCGGGGGGACGGCCGAACCGGGGAGCTGTTTTTT. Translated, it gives CASRGDGRTGELFF.

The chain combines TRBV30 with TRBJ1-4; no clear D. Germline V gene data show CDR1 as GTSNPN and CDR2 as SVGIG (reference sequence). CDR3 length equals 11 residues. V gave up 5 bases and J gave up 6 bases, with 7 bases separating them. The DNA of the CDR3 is TGTGCCTGGTGGGCAGATGAAAAACTGTTTTTT. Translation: CAWWADEKLFF.

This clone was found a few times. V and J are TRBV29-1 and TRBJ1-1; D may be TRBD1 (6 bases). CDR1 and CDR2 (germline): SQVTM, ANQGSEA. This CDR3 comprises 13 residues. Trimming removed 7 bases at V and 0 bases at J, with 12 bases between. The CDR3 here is CSGRTAMNTEAFF. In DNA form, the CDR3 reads TGCAGCGGGAGGACAGCGATGAACACTGAAGCTTTCTTT.

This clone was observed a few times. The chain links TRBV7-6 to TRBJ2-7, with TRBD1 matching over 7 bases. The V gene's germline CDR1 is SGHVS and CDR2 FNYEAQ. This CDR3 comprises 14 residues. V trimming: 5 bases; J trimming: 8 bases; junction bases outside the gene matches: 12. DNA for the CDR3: TGTGCCAGCAGCGGCTATTCCAGGGACAGAAAGCAGTACTTC. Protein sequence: CASSGYSRDRKQYF.

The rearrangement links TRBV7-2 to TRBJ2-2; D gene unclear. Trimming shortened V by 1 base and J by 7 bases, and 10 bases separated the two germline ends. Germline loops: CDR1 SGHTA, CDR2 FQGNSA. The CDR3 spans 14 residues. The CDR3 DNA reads TGTGCCAGCAGCTTAGGCGAGGTTATCGGGGAGCTGTTTTTT. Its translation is CASSLGEVIGELFF.

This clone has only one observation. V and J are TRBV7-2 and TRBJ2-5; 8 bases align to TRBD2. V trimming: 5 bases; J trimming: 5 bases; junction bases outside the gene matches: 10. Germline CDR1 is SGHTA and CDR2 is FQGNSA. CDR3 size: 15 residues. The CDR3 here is CASSQDGTSKETQYF. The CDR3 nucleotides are TGTGCCAGCAGCCAAGATGGGACTAGTAAGGAGACCCAGTACTTC.

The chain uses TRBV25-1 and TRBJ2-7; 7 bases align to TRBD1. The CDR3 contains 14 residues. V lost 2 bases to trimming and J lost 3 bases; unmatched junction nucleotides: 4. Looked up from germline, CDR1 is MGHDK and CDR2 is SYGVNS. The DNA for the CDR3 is TGTGCCAGCAGTGAACGACAGGGTGACTACGAGCAGTACTTC. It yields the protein CASSERQGDYEQYF.

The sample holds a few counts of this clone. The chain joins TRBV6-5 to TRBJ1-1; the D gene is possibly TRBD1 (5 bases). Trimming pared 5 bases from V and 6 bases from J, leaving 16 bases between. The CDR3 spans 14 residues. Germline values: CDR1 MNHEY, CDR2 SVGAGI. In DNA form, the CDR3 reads TGTGCCAGCAGTGCATCGGCTGGGGCGGCTGAAGCTTTCTTT. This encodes CASSASAGAAEAFF.

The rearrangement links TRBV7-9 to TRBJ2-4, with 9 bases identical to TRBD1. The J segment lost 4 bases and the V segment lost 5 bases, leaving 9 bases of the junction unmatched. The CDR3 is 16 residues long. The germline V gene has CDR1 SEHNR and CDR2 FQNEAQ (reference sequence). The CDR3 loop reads CASSTLTGQGKNIQYF. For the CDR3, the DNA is TGTGCCAGCAGCACCCTTACCGGACAGGGGAAAAACATTCAGTACTTC.

The CDR3: CASSRGLDREVTEAFF. The DNA for the CDR3 is TGCGCCAGCAGCCGCGGATTGGACAGGGAGGTAACTGAAGCTTTCTTT. The chain carries TRBV4-3 and TRBJ1-1, with 8 bases lining up with TRBD1. Looked up from germline, CDR1 is LGHNA and CDR2 is YSLEER. The CDR3 contains 16 residues. The junction had 12 bases not matched to a gene; V was cut back by 4 bases and J by 5 bases.

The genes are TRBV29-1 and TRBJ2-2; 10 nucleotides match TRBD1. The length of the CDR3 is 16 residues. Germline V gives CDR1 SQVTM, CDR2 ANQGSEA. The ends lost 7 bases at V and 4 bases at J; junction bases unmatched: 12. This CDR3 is CSGGGQGSPGTGELFF. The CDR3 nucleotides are TGCAGCGGGGGGGGACAGGGGTCTCCGGGCACCGGGGAGCTGTTTTTT.

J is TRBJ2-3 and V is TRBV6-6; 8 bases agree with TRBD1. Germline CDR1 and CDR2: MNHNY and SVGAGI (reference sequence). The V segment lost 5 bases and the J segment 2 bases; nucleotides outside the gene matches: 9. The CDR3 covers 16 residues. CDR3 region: CASSRPGTGPTDTQYF. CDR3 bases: TGTGCCAGCAGTCGCCCCGGGACAGGCCCCACAGATACGCAGTATTTT.

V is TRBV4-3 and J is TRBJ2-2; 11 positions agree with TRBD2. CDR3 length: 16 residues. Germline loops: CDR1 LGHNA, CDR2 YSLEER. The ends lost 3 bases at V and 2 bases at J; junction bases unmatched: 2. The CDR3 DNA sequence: TGCGCCAGCAGCCAGCTAGCGGGAGGCAACACCGGGGAGCTGTTTTTT. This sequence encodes CASSQLAGGNTGELFF.

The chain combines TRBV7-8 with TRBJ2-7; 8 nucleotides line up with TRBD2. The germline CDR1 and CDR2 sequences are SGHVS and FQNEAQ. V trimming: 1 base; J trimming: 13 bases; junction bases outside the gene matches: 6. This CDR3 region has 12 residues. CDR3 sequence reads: CASSLGGRTNYF. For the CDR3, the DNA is TGTGCCAGCAGCTTAGGCGGGAGGACGAACTACTTC.

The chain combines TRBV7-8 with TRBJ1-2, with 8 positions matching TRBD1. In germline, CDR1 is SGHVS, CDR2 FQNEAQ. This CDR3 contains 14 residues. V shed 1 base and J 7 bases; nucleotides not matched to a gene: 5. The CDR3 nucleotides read TGTGCCAGCAGCTTAGAGACAGGGGTGTCTGGCTACACCTTC. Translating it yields CASSLETGVSGYTF.

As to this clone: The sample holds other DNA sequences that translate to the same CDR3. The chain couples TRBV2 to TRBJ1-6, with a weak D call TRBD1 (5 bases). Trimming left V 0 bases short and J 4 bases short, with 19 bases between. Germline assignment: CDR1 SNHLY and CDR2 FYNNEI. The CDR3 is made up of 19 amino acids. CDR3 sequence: CASSEAARDLSSYNSPLHF. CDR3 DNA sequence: TGTGCCAGCAGTGAAGCGGCCAGGGACTTGAGCTCTTATAATTCACCCCTCCACTTT.